The clone carrying this T cell receptor (beta chain) was seen many times. TCR beta CDR3 regions were amplified from RNA transcripts. An initial round of RT-PCR targeting the TCR CDR3 relied on the HTBI primer set. MiXCR, run by TCRdb on the multiplex PCR reads, gives a single entry per CDR3 protein. The table records 300,000 to 500,000 distinct CDR3 sequences, over 12% of them present only once. Exclusion of a patient resulted from uncontrolled infection, other autoimmune disease, pregnancy or lactation. Every diagnosis used clinical symptoms, serum thyroxine and TRAb, thyroid ultrasound and orbital computed tomography. This sample was taken from a study of T cells in Graves' hyperthyroidism and ophthalmopathy. Germline V gives CDR1 MNHEY, CDR2 SMNVEV (reference sequence). With 5 bases clipped from V and 1 base from J, the junction kept 5 bases outside the gene matches. The length of the CDR3 is 16 residues.

The source material was blood. The chain uses TRBV27 and TRBJ2-1, with TRBD2 identical over 10 bases. The receptor comes from a man in his fifties with Graves' ophthalmopathy. In DNA, the CDR3 is TGTGCCAGCAGTATAACTAGCGGGGATTCCTACAATGAGCAGTTCTTC. This codes for CASSITSGDSYNEQFF.